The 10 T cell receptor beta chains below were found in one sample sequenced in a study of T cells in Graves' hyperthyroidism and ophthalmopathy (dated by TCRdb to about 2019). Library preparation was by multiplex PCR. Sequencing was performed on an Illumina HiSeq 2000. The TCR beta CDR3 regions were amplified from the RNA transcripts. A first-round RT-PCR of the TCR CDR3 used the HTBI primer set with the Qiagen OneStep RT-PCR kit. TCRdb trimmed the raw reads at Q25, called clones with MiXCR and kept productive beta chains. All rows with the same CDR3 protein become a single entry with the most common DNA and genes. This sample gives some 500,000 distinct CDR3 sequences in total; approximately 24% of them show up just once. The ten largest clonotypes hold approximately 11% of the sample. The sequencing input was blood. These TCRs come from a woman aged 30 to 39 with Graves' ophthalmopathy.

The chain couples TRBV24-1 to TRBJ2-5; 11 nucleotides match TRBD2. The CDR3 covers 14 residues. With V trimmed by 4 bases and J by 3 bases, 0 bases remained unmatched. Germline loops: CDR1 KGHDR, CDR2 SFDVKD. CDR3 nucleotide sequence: TGTGCCACCAGTGAGACTAGCGGGGAAGAGACCCAGTACTTC. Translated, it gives CATSETSGEETQYF.

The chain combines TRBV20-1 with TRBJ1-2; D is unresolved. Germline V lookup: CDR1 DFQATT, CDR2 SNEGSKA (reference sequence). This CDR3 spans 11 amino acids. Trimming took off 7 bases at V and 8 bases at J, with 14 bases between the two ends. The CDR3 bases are TGCAGTGGATACCATCATTTAGGCTACACCTTC. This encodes CSGYHHLGYTF.

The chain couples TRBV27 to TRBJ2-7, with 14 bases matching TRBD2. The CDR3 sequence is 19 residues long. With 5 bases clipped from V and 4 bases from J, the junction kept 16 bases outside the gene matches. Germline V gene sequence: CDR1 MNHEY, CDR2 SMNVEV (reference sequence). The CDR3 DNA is TGTGCCAGCAGTCTACAATCCCCGGGACTAGCGGGAGTGAGGTACGAGCAGTACTTC. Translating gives CASSLQSPGLAGVRYEQYF.

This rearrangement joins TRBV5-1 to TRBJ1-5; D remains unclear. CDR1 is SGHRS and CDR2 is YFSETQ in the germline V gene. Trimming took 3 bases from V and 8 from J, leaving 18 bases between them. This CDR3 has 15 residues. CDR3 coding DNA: TGCGCCAGCAGCTCGGGGTTCGGGCCCTCGGAGCCCCAGCATTTT. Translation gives CASSSGFGPSEPQHF.

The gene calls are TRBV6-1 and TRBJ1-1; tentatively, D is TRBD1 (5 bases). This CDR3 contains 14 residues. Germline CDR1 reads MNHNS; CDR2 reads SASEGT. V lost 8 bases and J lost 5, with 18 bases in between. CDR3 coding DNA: TGTGCCAGCCTGATGGGACCTTTTGGGACTGAAGCTTTCTTT. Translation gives CASLMGPFGTEAFF.

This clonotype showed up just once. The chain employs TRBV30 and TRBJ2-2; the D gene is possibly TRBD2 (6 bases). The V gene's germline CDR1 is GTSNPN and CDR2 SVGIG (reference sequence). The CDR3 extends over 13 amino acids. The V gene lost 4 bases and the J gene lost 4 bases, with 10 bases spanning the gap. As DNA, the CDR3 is TGTGCCTGGACGGGGACTCCCACCGGGGAGCTGTTTTTT. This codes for CAWTGTPTGELFF.

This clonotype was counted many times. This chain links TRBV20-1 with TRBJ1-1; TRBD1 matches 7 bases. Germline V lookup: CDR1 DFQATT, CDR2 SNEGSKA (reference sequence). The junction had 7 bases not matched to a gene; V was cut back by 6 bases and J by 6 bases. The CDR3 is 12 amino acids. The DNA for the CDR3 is TGCAGTGCGGGGACAGTATGGGCTGAAGCTTTCTTT. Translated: CSAGTVWAEAFF.

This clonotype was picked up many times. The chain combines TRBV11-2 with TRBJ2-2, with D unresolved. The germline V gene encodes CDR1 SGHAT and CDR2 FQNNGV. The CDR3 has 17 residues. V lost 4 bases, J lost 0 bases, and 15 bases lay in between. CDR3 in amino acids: CASSSLEDGSNTGELFF. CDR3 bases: TGTGCCAGCAGCTCTCTAGAGGACGGCTCGAACACCGGGGAGCTGTTTTTT. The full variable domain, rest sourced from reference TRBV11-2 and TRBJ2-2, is EAGVAQSPRYKIIEKRQSVAFWCNPISGHATLYWYQQILGQGPKLLIQFQNNGVVDDSQLPKDRFSAERLKGVDSTLKIQPAKLEDSAVYLCASSSLEDGSNTGELFFGEGSRLTVL.

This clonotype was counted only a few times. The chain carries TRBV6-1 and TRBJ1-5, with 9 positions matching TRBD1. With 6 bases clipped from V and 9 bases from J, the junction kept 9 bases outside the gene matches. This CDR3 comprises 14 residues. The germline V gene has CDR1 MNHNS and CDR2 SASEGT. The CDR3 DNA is TGTGCCAGCAGCCGGGACAGGGCACAAGGGCCCCAGCATTTT. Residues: CASSRDRAQGPQHF.

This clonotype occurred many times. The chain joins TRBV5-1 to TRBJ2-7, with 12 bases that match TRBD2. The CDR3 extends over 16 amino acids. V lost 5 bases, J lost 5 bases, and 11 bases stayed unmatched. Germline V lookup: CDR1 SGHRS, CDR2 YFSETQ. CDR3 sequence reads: CASRDLAGGPRNEQYF. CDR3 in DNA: TGCGCCAGCAGAGACCTAGCGGGGGGGCCAAGAAACGAGCAGTACTTC.